The entry that follows covers one T cell receptor beta chain sequence. Its antigen is still unknown. Investigators profiled TCR beta VDJ and CDR3 from genomic DNA template. TCRdb used MiXCR to reprocess the reads, holding one entry per CDR3 protein. The data hold about 470,000 distinct CDR3 sequences, with under 40% observed a single time. This sample is drawn from a study of CD8+CD57+ T cells in acquired aplastic anemia. Across the study: Across the sorted CD4+ and CD8+ cells, DNA amounts averaged about 3.1 ug.

CDR1 is WNHNN, CDR2 SYGVQD, per germline (reference sequence). The CDR3 extends over 14 amino acids. The trim removed 6 bases at V and 2 bases at J, leaving 4 bases unmatched. General study findings and limits: Roughly 31 CD8+ CDR3 sequences occurred in both the patients and the controls. Significant differences in CD8+ Simpson's diversity were not observed between patients and controls.

By flow cytometry, patients selected for sequencing had shown an expansion of CD8+CD57+ cells. This chain connects TRBV10-1 to TRBJ2-1, with 7 nucleotides matching TRBD2. Sequenced input: sorted CD4+, CD8+, or CD8+CD57+ T cells (not recorded which) from PBMCs. This receptor was obtained from a human donor with aplastic anemia. In DNA, the CDR3 is TGCGCCAGCAGGGGACTATCCCCCTACAATGAGCAGTTCTTC. This gives the protein CASRGLSPYNEQFF.